These 29 T cell receptor beta chains were sequenced from one sample in a study of CD8+ T cells in alopecia areata (dated by TCRdb to 2017 to 2018). Libraries were prepared through the immunoSEQ multiplex PCR assay. RNA was extracted from all samples and reverse transcribed into cDNA, which served as template for TCR sequencing. Here the immuneACCESS table is served through TCRdb, limited to in-frame sequences with V and J called. Missing clones are a known gap in these copies; in checked studies unresolved V genes cover under half, and the rest lacks a known reason. Across this sample there are about 150,000 clones, with around two thirds seen only once. Of the sample, 35% to 40% is held by the ten largest clones. Sequenced sample: CD8+ T cells sorted from blood. The receptor source for this set is a human donor in good health.

This clone was seen only once. CDR3 sequence: CASSDYGNYGYTF. CDR3 in DNA: TGTGCCAGCAGTGATTACGGCAACTATGGCTACACCTTC. This chain links TRBV2 with TRBJ1-2; D gene uncertain. The CDR3 is 13 residues long. The germline V gene encodes CDR1 SNHLY and CDR2 FYNNEI. The germline V and J ends were trimmed by 3 bases and 2 bases, with 7 bases remaining between them.

The chain joins TRBV6-5 to TRBJ1-5, with 7 nucleotides matching TRBD1. From germline, CDR1 is MNHEY and CDR2 SVGAGI. Trimming took 8 bases from V and 4 from J; bases not matched to a gene: 5. The CDR3 is made up of 13 amino acids. In DNA, the CDR3 is TGTGCCAGCCGACAGGGAGGGAATCAGCCCCAGCATTTT. Translating gives CASRQGGNQPQHF.

This clone was counted only a few times. V usage is TRBV29-1 and J usage is TRBJ2-3, with 12 positions matching TRBD2. V gave up 0 bases and J gave up 0 bases; unmatched junction bases: 1. This CDR3 region has 16 residues. The germline V gene encodes CDR1 SQVTM and CDR2 ANQGSEA. CDR3: CSVEEGLAGSTDTQYF. CDR3 DNA: TGCAGCGTTGAAGAAGGACTAGCGGGGAGCACAGATACGCAGTATTTT.

This clone was observed a handful of times. This sequence joins TRBV29-1 and TRBJ2-7; maybe TRBD2 (5 bases). With 6 bases removed from V and 0 bases from J, the gap between germline ends came to 12 bases. The CDR3 is made up of 13 amino acids. Looked up from germline, CDR1 is SQVTM and CDR2 is ANQGSEA. CDR3 loop: CSVSPRDSYEQYF. CDR3 DNA: TGCAGCGTCTCCCCTCGGGACTCCTACGAGCAGTACTTC.

The V gene is TRBV29-1, the J gene TRBJ1-1; D perhaps matches TRBD1 (6 bases). Between the trimmed V and J ends, which lost 0 bases and 4 bases, there was a span of 12 bases. This CDR3 contains 14 residues. Germline values: CDR1 SQVTM, CDR2 ANQGSEA. The CDR3 spells CSVEDRGASTEAFF. CDR3 sequence (DNA): TGCAGCGTTGAAGATCGGGGGGCAAGCACTGAAGCTTTCTTT.

This chain connects TRBV27 to TRBJ2-5, with TRBD2 as a possible D gene (6 bases). Germline V gene sequence: CDR1 MNHEY, CDR2 SMNVEV (reference sequence). This CDR3 region has 11 residues. The germline V and J ends were trimmed by 7 bases and 5 bases, with 8 bases remaining between them. CDR3: CASKAGETQYF. The CDR3 nucleotides read TGTGCCAGCAAAGCGGGTGAGACCCAGTACTTC.

J is TRBJ2-5 and V is TRBV28; the match to TRBD2 covers 7 bases. This CDR3 region has 15 residues. Germline trimming cut 4 bases from V and 5 bases from J; bases unmatched to any gene: 10. Germline V gene data show CDR1 as MDHEN and CDR2 as SYDVKM. The CDR3 DNA is TGTGCCAGCAGTTGGCTGCTATCGCGGGAGGAGACCCAGTACTTC. It specifies CASSWLLSREETQYF.

CDR3 loop: CASSASDRDGTEAFF. The DNA of the CDR3 is TGTGCCAGCAGCGCGTCGGACAGGGACGGCACTGAAGCTTTCTTT. This chain joins TRBV7-9 and TRBJ1-1, with 8 nucleotides matching TRBD1. The CDR3 loop spans 15 amino acids. The germline V gene has CDR1 SEHNR and CDR2 FQNEAQ (reference sequence). V was clipped by 5 bases and J by 4 bases; unmatched bases: 9.

This chain links TRBV15 with TRBJ1-4, with 8 bases fitting TRBD1. The CDR3 loop spans 17 amino acids. The ends lost 1 base at V and 8 bases at J; junction bases unmatched: 12. The germline V gene encodes CDR1 LNHNV and CDR2 YYDKDF (reference sequence). This CDR3 reads CATSRVGTGTGKEKLFF. The CDR3 DNA is TGTGCCACCAGCAGAGTTGGGACCGGGACAGGAAAAGAAAAACTGTTTTTT.

The chain carries TRBV7-8 and TRBJ2-3; the D is unclear. The CDR3 spans 16 residues. V was trimmed by 1 base and J by 0 bases, leaving 11 bases between them. Germline loops: CDR1 SGHVS, CDR2 FQNEAQ. The chain's CDR3 is CASSLVVWGSTDTQYF. The DNA of the CDR3 is TGTGCCAGCAGCTTAGTCGTGTGGGGTAGCACAGATACGCAGTATTTT.

The chain recombines TRBV30 with TRBJ1-2, with 9 bases that match TRBD1. V gave up 1 base and J gave up 5 bases; unmatched junction bases: 5. Germline V CDR1 and CDR2: GTSNPN, SVGIG (reference sequence). The CDR3 contains 14 residues. The CDR3 DNA reads as TGTGCCTGGAGTGAAACAGGGGGCGGTTATGGCTACACCTTC. Amino acid sequence: CAWSETGGGYGYTF.

The V and J genes are TRBV6-5 and TRBJ2-5; D possibly uses TRBD1 or TRBD2 (5 bases each). Gene TRBJ2-7 matches the end of the DNA better, so the J call may be wrong. CDR1 and CDR2 (germline): MNHEY, SVGAGI. The CDR3 sequence is 15 residues long. CDR3: CASSHEVSWGYEQYF. The CDR3 DNA sequence: TGTGCCAGCAGCCACGAAGTTTCCTGGGGGTACGAGCAGTACTTC.

This clone was detected only a few times. The chain uses TRBV5-1 and TRBJ2-2; the match to TRBD2 covers 7 bases. V dropped 5 bases and J dropped 5; count of bases not matched to a gene: 9. The CDR3 sequence is 15 residues long. Germline assignment: CDR1 SGHRS and CDR2 YFSETQ. The CDR3 spells CASRPTSLWTGELFF. The CDR3 nucleotides are TGCGCCAGCAGACCGACTAGCCTTTGGACCGGGGAGCTGTTTTTT.

The chain uses TRBV2 and TRBJ2-1; 8 positions agree with TRBD1. The germline CDR1 and CDR2 sequences are SNHLY and FYNNEI. The CDR3 length is 14 residues. J lost 5 bases, V lost 8 bases, and 8 bases had no gene match. This CDR3 reads CASGRQGKDNEQFF. For the CDR3, the DNA is TGTGCCAGCGGAAGACAGGGGAAGGACAATGAGCAGTTCTTC.

J is TRBJ2-7 and V is TRBV7-2; either TRBD1 or TRBD2 may supply D (6 bases each). Trimming took 0 bases from V and 0 from J, leaving 15 bases between them. CDR3 length: 17 residues. Germline loops: CDR1 SGHTA, CDR2 FQGNSA. The CDR3 DNA sequence: TGTGCCAGCAGCTTAGCGAATTTCGAGGGGGGCTCCTACGAGCAGTACTTC. Protein sequence: CASSLANFEGGSYEQYF.

The chain uses TRBV7-8 and TRBJ1-4, with 12 bases matching TRBD1. This CDR3 spans 14 amino acids. The J segment lost 8 bases and the V segment lost 5 bases, leaving 3 bases of the junction unmatched. In germline, CDR1 is SGHVS, CDR2 FQNEAQ. The CDR3 is CASSPGTGGEKLFF. The CDR3 nucleotides read TGTGCCAGCAGCCCCGGGACAGGGGGCGAAAAACTGTTTTTT.

There are a few counts of this clone. This chain connects TRBV15 to TRBJ2-4, with 7 bases aligning to TRBD1. CDR3 size: 13 residues. Per the germline V gene, CDR1 is LNHNV and CDR2 is YYDKDF (reference sequence). V shed 6 bases and J 7 bases; nucleotides not matched to a gene: 6. In DNA form, the CDR3 reads TGTGCCACCAGTAGGGACAGAGGCAACATTCAGTACTTC. Protein: CATSRDRGNIQYF. Supplemented by reference TRBV15 and TRBJ2-4, the full variable domain reads DAMVIQNPRYQVTQFGKPVTLSCSQTLNHNVMYWYQQKSSQAPKLLFHYYDKDFNNEADTPDNFQSRRPNTSFCFLDIRSPGLGDTAMYLCATSRDRGNIQYFGAGTRLSVL.

J is TRBJ1-5 and V is TRBV5-1; unclear D gene. The CDR3 extends over 13 amino acids. Per germline, CDR1 SGHRS and CDR2 YFSETQ. V was clipped by 0 bases and J by 1 base, with 2 bases between them. CDR3 loop: CASSLESNQPQHF. The CDR3 bases are TGCGCCAGCAGCTTGGAGAGCAATCAGCCCCAGCATTTT. Together with reference TRBV5-1 and TRBJ1-5, the CDR3 gives the full variable domain: KAGVTQTPRYLIKTRGQQVTLSCSPISGHRSVSWYQQTPGQGLQFLFEYFSETQRNKGNFPGRFSGRQFSNSRSEMNVSTLELGDSALYLCASSLESNQPQHFGDGTRLSIL.

Only a few counts were recorded for this clone. V gene TRBV28 combines with J gene TRBJ1-2, with 7 bases matching TRBD1. The length of the CDR3 is 15 residues. V shed 4 bases, J shed 2 bases, and the junction held 7 bases outside the gene matches. The germline CDR1 and CDR2 sequences are MDHEN and SYDVKM. The DNA for the CDR3 is TGTGCCAGCAGTTACAAGGGGGCGCCCAACTATGGCTACACCTTC. Its protein is CASSYKGAPNYGYTF.

Only a few counts were recorded for this clone. This sequence joins TRBV10-3 and TRBJ1-4, with D possibly TRBD1 on 5 matching bases. The CDR3 covers 18 residues. The germline V gene has CDR1 ENHRY and CDR2 SYGVKD. Trimming took 3 bases from V and 11 from J, leaving 28 bases between them. CDR3 sequence: CAISERGRRGEPLGKLFF. CDR3 coding DNA: TGTGCCATCAGTGAACGGGGGAGACGGGGAGAGCCCCTCGGGAAACTGTTTTTT.

This clone was seen more than once but under ten times. The V and J genes are TRBV7-9 and TRBJ1-2, with D perhaps TRBD1 (5 bases). V was cut by 9 bases and J by 13 bases, with 18 bases left in between. The CDR3 consists of 11 residues. CDR1 SEHNR and CDR2 FQNEAQ come from the germline V gene (reference sequence). CDR3 region: CARTLTRAGTF. CDR3 coding DNA: TGTGCCAGGACGCTCACCAGGGCGGGCACCTTC.

The rearrangement uses TRBV2 and TRBJ2-5; D gene ambiguous. V was cut by 1 base and J by 5 bases, with 14 bases left in between. The CDR3 is 15 amino acids. Germline V gives CDR1 SNHLY, CDR2 FYNNEI. CDR3 nucleotide sequence: TGTGCCAGCAGTGAAGGCCCCTCACTGGAGGAGACCCAGTACTTC. Translated: CASSEGPSLEETQYF.

The chain couples TRBV27 to TRBJ2-3; D is unresolved. Germline V gives CDR1 MNHEY, CDR2 SMNVEV (reference sequence). V was cut by 5 bases and J by 2 bases, with 11 bases left in between. The CDR3 loop spans 14 amino acids. CDR3 coding DNA: TGTGCCAGCAGTATGGAACAGATCACAGATACGCAGTATTTT. Its translation is CASSMEQITDTQYF.

In this sample, this clone turned up a few times. CDR3 in DNA: TGTGCCAGCAGGACCCTTTCCTCCTACGAGCAGTACTTC. The encoded protein is CASRTLSSYEQYF. The chain links TRBV11-2 to TRBJ2-7; D unresolved. The V end lost 6 bases, the J end lost 0 bases, and 9 bases lay between the germline ends. This CDR3 comprises 13 residues. The germline CDR1 and CDR2 sequences are SGHAT and FQNNGV.

The chain recombines TRBV11-2 with TRBJ2-7, with D perhaps given as TRBD1 or TRBD2 (5 bases each). Looked up from germline, CDR1 is SGHAT and CDR2 is FQNNGV. Trimming took 7 bases from V and 2 from J, leaving 18 bases between them. CDR3 length: 15 amino acids. This CDR3 is CASNPSPRGTYEQYF. The DNA for the CDR3 is TGTGCCAGCAACCCCTCCCCCCGGGGCACCTACGAGCAGTACTTC.

The chain couples TRBV29-1 to TRBJ2-4; D remains ambiguous. The CDR3 has 13 residues. In germline, CDR1 is SQVTM, CDR2 ANQGSEA. V was pared by 4 bases and J by 5 bases, with 12 bases between. CDR3 bases: TGCAGCGTTGTAGGGCACAGCCAAAACATTCAGTACTTC. This translates into CSVVGHSQNIQYF. Full variable domain (missing parts from reference TRBV29-1 and TRBJ2-4): SAVISQKPSRDICQRGTSLTIQCQVDSQVTMMFWYRQQPGQSLTLIATANQGSEATYESGFVIDKFPISRPNLTFSTLTVSNMSPEDSSIYLCSVVGHSQNIQYFGAGTRLSVL.

The chain joins TRBV28 to TRBJ2-2, with D perhaps given as TRBD1 or TRBD2 (5 bases each). This CDR3 is built from 13 residues. Trimming cost V 5 bases and J 6 bases, with 10 bases left between them. The V gene's germline CDR1 is MDHEN and CDR2 SYDVKM. CDR3 region: CASSLGDPGELFF. Here the CDR3 DNA reads TGTGCCAGCAGTCTGGGGGACCCCGGGGAGCTGTTTTTT.

As regards this clone: Other DNA sequences of this sample code for an identical CDR3. The chain uses TRBV29-1 and TRBJ1-1; D is possibly TRBD1 (6 bases). Trimming cost V 7 bases and J 4 bases, with 10 bases left between them. Germline loops: CDR1 SQVTM, CDR2 ANQGSEA. This CDR3 spans 11 amino acids. DNA for the CDR3: TGCAGCGCCCGAGGGGGCACTGAAGCTTTCTTT. It codes for CSARGGTEAFF.

The gene calls are TRBV29-1 and TRBJ2-3; 10 nucleotides line up with TRBD2. With 4 bases clipped from V and 2 bases from J, the junction kept 12 bases outside the gene matches. The germline V gene encodes CDR1 SQVTM and CDR2 ANQGSEA. This CDR3 contains 17 residues. The CDR3 DNA sequence: TGCAGCGTTGCCGGGACTAGCGATTCCCCCAACACAGATACGCAGTATTTT. This gives the protein CSVAGTSDSPNTDTQYF.